One sample yielded the 20 T cell receptor beta chains listed below, sequenced in a study of T cells after yellow fever vaccination. TCRdb called the 5' RACE reads again in MiXCR, with one record for every CDR3 protein. The sample has more than 350,000 distinct CDR3 sequences, 11% seen once. Sample: PBMCs, taken on the day of the first yellow fever vaccination. These receptors were obtained from a man aged 18-30 years who received the YFV17D yellow fever vaccine.

This clonotype turned up a few times. Relative to the germline gene, one junction end is altered; a read error may explain this. The chain joins TRBV6-2 or TRBV6-3 to TRBJ2-1; 10 bases agree with TRBD2. CDR1 is MNHEY, CDR2 SVGEGT, per germline. The CDR3 extends over 13 amino acids. CDR3 loop: CAGQRGGHNEQFF. The CDR3 region has the DNA TGCGCAGGACAGCGGGGGGGACACAATGAGCAGTTCTTC.

J is TRBJ1-2 and V is TRBV19; 9 nucleotides agree with TRBD1. Germline V gene lookup returns CDR1 LNHDA and CDR2 SQIVND (reference sequence). The V gene end was trimmed by 7 bases and the J gene end by 1 base; junction bases not matched to a gene: 4. The CDR3 sequence is 14 residues long. The CDR3: CASTGDRVNYGYTF. CDR3 in DNA: TGTGCCAGTACCGGGGACAGGGTTAACTATGGCTACACCTTC.

With respect to this clonotype: Just one base apart from a much larger clone, this may be a read error. The chain combines TRBV29-1 with TRBJ2-5; tentatively, D is TRBD1 (6 bases). CDR3 length equals 12 residues. CDR1 SQVTM and CDR2 ANQGSEA come from the germline V gene. As DNA, the CDR3 is TGCAGCGTTGACAGGGGAACAGAGATCCAGTACTTC. This encodes CSVDRGTEIQYF. The full variable domain, with the rest looked up from reference TRBV29-1 and TRBJ2-5, is SAVISQKPSRDICQRGTSLTIQCQVDSQVTMMFWYRQQPGQSLTLIATANQGSEATYESGFVIDKFPISRPNLTFSTLTVSNMSPEDSSIYLCSVDRGTEIQYFGPGTRLLVL.

This clonotype has more than one count but fewer than ten. V gene TRBV7-2 combines with J gene TRBJ2-1; perhaps D is TRBD1 or TRBD2 (5 bases each). V was shortened by 5 bases and J by 10 bases, with 15 bases between the two germline ends. CDR1 and CDR2 from the germline V gene are SGHTA and FQGNSA. The CDR3 loop spans 13 amino acids. CDR3 sequence (DNA): TGTGCCAGCAGCCCTCGAGCAGGGAGCGAGCAGTTCTTC. Translating it yields CASSPRAGSEQFF.

This chain joins TRBV20-1 and TRBJ2-7, with D possibly being TRBD1 (7 bases). This CDR3 contains 15 residues. With 3 bases removed from V and 7 bases from J, the gap between germline ends came to 22 bases. The germline CDR1 and CDR2 sequences are DFQATT and SNEGSKA (reference sequence). CDR3 nucleotides: TGCAGTGCTAGCCGCGGGACAGCACGGACGGGGGAGCAGTACGTC. This sequence encodes CSASRGTARTGEQYV.

This clonotype was observed a handful of times. V gene TRBV27 combines with J gene TRBJ2-1; D possibly corresponds to TRBD1 (6 bases). V lost 3 bases, J lost 3 bases, and 18 bases lay in between. This CDR3 has 17 amino acids. Germline loops: CDR1 MNHEY, CDR2 SMNVEV (reference sequence). The chain's CDR3 is CASSFPTRGPNYNEQFF. The CDR3, as DNA: TGTGCCAGCAGTTTCCCCACCAGGGGACCCAACTACAATGAGCAGTTCTTC.

The sample holds a few counts of this clonotype. This rearrangement joins TRBV9 to TRBJ1-5; 9 bases agree with TRBD1. CDR1 is SGDLS, CDR2 YYNGEE, per germline. The CDR3 sequence is 14 residues long. J lost 5 bases, V lost 4 bases, and 4 bases had no gene match. CDR3 sequence (DNA): TGTGCCAGCAGCTATACAGGGGGCCATCAGCCCCAGCATTTT. Its protein product is CASSYTGGHQPQHF.

This clonotype was detected many times. The chain joins TRBV28 to TRBJ2-2; D gene ambiguous. Germline V gives CDR1 MDHEN, CDR2 SYDVKM. The CDR3 spans 15 residues. V was shortened by 5 bases and J by 0 bases, with 10 bases between the two germline ends. The CDR3 loop is CASSPGYANTGELFF. CDR3 in DNA: TGTGCCAGCAGTCCGGGTTACGCGAACACCGGGGAGCTGTTTTTT. Filled out from reference TRBV28 and TRBJ2-2, the complete variable domain reads DVKVTQSSRYLVKRTGEKVFLECVQDMDHENMFWYRQDPGLGLRLIYFSYDVKMKEKGDIPEGYSVSREKKERFSLILESASTNQTSMYLCASSPGYANTGELFFGEGSRLTVL.

This clonotype was detected a few times. V is TRBV20-1 and J is TRBJ1-6; D might be TRBD1 (5 bases). The V gene's germline CDR1 is DFQATT and CDR2 SNEGSKA (reference sequence). Trimming stripped 3 bases from V and 7 bases from J, with 16 bases between. This CDR3 is built from 15 residues. CDR3 loop: CSARRGGAQNSPLHF. The CDR3 DNA follows: TGCAGTGCTAGGAGAGGCGGGGCTCAAAATTCACCCCTCCACTTT.

This clonotype was counted a few times. The chain employs TRBV18 and TRBJ2-1; no definite D call. This CDR3 spans 14 amino acids. Trimming cost V 3 bases and J 8 bases, with 14 bases left between them. The germline V gene has CDR1 KGHSH and CDR2 LQKENI. In DNA, the CDR3 is TGTGCCAGCTCACCCCCAGACCTCCCACATGAGCAGTTCTTC. Encoded protein: CASSPPDLPHEQFF.

This clonotype was recorded a few times. V gene TRBV4-2 combines with J gene TRBJ1-1; weak D call: TRBD1 (6 bases). Germline V gene data show CDR1 as LGHNA and CDR2 as YNFKEQ. This CDR3 contains 14 residues. Trimming took 6 bases from V and 4 from J, leaving 15 bases between them. The CDR3 sequence: CASSPGEGGTEAFF. For the CDR3, the DNA is TGTGCCAGCAGTCCAGGGGAGGGTGGCACTGAAGCTTTCTTT.

The J gene is TRBJ2-2, the V gene TRBV6-2 or TRBV6-3; weak D call: TRBD1 (6 bases). With 5 bases removed from V and 1 base from J, the gap between germline ends came to 11 bases. CDR1 and CDR2 from the germline V gene are MNHEY and SVGEGT. CDR3 size: 15 residues. The CDR3 DNA is TGTGCCAGCAGTACAGGACAGTTGAACACCGGGGAGCTGTTTTTT. The encoded protein is CASSTGQLNTGELFF.

J is TRBJ2-3 and V is TRBV20-1; D unclear. Looked up from germline, CDR1 is DFQATT and CDR2 is SNEGSKA (reference sequence). Between the trimmed V and J ends, which lost 3 bases and 4 bases, there was a span of 14 bases. The CDR3 consists of 14 residues. The CDR3, as DNA: TGCAGTGCTAGGTTCCCAGCTAATCCAGATACGCAGTATTTT. This sequence encodes CSARFPANPDTQYF.

The rearrangement uses TRBV7-2 and TRBJ1-1; D not certain. The germline gives CDR1 SGHTA, CDR2 FQGNSA. This CDR3 comprises 14 residues. Trimming shortened V by 2 bases and J by 1 base, and 8 bases separated the two germline ends. This CDR3 reads CASSLRRQNTEAFF. The DNA for the CDR3 is TGTGCCAGCAGCTTACGTCGGCAGAACACTGAAGCTTTCTTT. The full variable domain, rest sourced from reference TRBV7-2 and TRBJ1-1, is GAGVSQSPSNKVTEKGKDVELRCDPISGHTALYWYRQSLGQGLEFLIYFQGNSAPDKSGLPSDRFSAERTGGSVSTLTIQRTQQEDSAVYLCASSLRRQNTEAFFGQGTRLTVV.

This clonotype has a handful of counts. The chain recombines TRBV5-1 with TRBJ1-3; D uncertain. The CDR3 totals 13 residues. V lost 3 bases and J lost 3, with 7 bases in between. In germline, CDR1 is SGHRS, CDR2 YFSETQ. This chain's CDR3 is CASSWKDGNTIYF. Written as DNA, the CDR3 is TGCGCCAGCAGCTGGAAGGATGGAAACACCATATATTTT.

CDR3 nucleotides: TGCGCCAGCAGCTTCGGACAGGCCCCCGGGGAGCTGTTTTTT. Amino acid sequence: CASSFGQAPGELFF. V and J are TRBV5-1 and TRBJ2-2; 7 positions agree with TRBD1. The CDR3 covers 14 residues. Per germline, CDR1 SGHRS and CDR2 YFSETQ. V shed 2 bases and J 6 bases; nucleotides not matched to a gene: 4.

V usage is TRBV12-3 or TRBV12-4 and J usage is TRBJ1-1, with 7 bases identical to TRBD1. The ends lost 7 bases at V and 4 bases at J; junction bases unmatched: 9. CDR3 length equals 14 residues. The CDR3 region is CASTLDRVVTEAFF. The CDR3 region has the DNA TGTGCCAGCACCCTTGACAGGGTCGTCACTGAAGCTTTCTTT.

The gene calls are TRBV28 and TRBJ2-7; 7 nucleotides match TRBD2. The germline CDR1 and CDR2 sequences are MDHEN and SYDVKM. Trimming at V came to 4 bases and at J to 1 base, leaving 1 base not matched to a gene. The length of the CDR3 is 13 residues. CDR3 sequence reads: CASSWGGSYEQYV. The CDR3 DNA sequence: TGTGCCAGCAGTTGGGGGGGTTCCTACGAGCAGTACGTC.

The V call is TRBV6-1, the J call TRBJ1-2; the D gene is possibly TRBD1 (5 bases). The germline CDR1 and CDR2 sequences are MNHNS and SASEGT. The CDR3 is made up of 15 amino acids. With 6 bases removed from V and 6 bases from J, the gap between germline ends came to 20 bases. The chain's CDR3 is CASSPGAGPSDGYTF. CDR3 in DNA: TGTGCCAGCAGCCCCGGGGCAGGGCCGTCGGATGGCTACACCTTC.

This clonotype has only a few counts. CDR3 nucleotide sequence: TGTGCCAGCAGCCCCAATTTAGCGGGGGGGCTCAATGAGCAGTTCTTC. Its translation: CASSPNLAGGLNEQFF. The genes are TRBV11-2 and TRBJ2-1; 11 bases map to TRBD2. Germline CDR1 reads SGHAT; CDR2 reads FQNNGV. The CDR3 totals 16 residues. V was clipped by 5 bases and J by 6 bases; unmatched bases: 9. Based on the CDR3 plus reference TRBV11-2 and TRBJ2-1, the full variable domain is EAGVAQSPRYKIIEKRQSVAFWCNPISGHATLYWYQQILGQGPKLLIQFQNNGVVDDSQLPKDRFSAERLKGVDSTLKIQPAKLEDSAVYLCASSPNLAGGLNEQFFGPGTRLTVL.